Listed below are T cell receptor beta chains from one sample, sequenced in a study of blood T cell repertoires in COVID-19. Measured with immunoSEQ multiplex PCR; TCRdb has only the in-frame clones, and not every one. The table shows 200,000 to 300,000 clones, with approximately 88% occurring only once. The sequenced sample was PBMCs or T cells enriched from blood (not recorded which). These receptors were obtained from a woman in her 40s with acute COVID-19. The conserved cysteine and the conserved F or W are not part of the CDR3 here. The listing skips clone size in some rows; elsewhere it reads once, few, many or a size class.

clone_size,v_call,j_call,cdr3_aa
NA,TRBV9,TRBJ2-7,ASSAAPGGYEQY
NA,TRBV27,TRBJ1-4,ASRPEGLPNEKLF
NA,TRBV7-2,TRBJ2-2,ASSLSGGTTGELF
NA,TRBV15,TRBJ2-7,ATSRDHSSSRSYEQY
NA,TRBV5-1,TRBJ2-1,ASSLVLTSGNYEQF
NA,TRBV27,TRBJ1-5,ASRGLSNQPQH
NA,TRBV7-9,TRBJ2-2,ASSPNLSGGRNTGELF
once,TRBV19,TRBJ2-1,ASSIQGPYYNEQF
once,TRBV5-1,TRBJ2-1,ASSLTSGGPEGNEQF
NA,TRBV10-1,TRBJ2-1,ASSRALAGGYNEQF
NA,TRBV19,TRBJ2-2,ASSTGLAANTGELF
NA,TRBV10-3,TRBJ1-5,AISESAVGRQPQH
few,TRBV5-1,TRBJ1-2,ASSPRTGNGYT
NA,TRBV3-1/TRBV3-2,TRBJ1-6,ASSQDRGGRSPLH
NA,TRBV15,TRBJ2-5,ATSRDGAKTQY
NA,TRBV5-1,TRBJ1-5,ASSLEPGNQPQH
once,TRBV2,TRBJ1-2,ASSGGVHYGYT
NA,TRBV10-3,TRBJ1-5,AISEDGGGSNQPQH
NA,TRBV11-2,TRBJ2-7,ASSLSGQGSFEQY
NA,TRBV5-4,TRBJ2-1,ASSTNRDYNEQF
NA,TRBV11-2,TRBJ1-6,ASSRTGDNSPLH
NA,TRBV12-3/TRBV12-4,TRBJ1-1,ASSATLQGKAF
NA,TRBV7-6,TRBJ2-3,ASSLGASGPTDTQY
NA,TRBV19,TRBJ1-3,ASSFRQTSGNTIY
NA,TRBV9,TRBJ1-5,ASSRTGLNQPQH
NA,TRBV11-2,TRBJ2-1,ASSLVRPSGGASHEQF
once,TRBV10-2,TRBJ2-1,ASITDRGGNEQF
NA,TRBV18,TRBJ1-2,ASSPLETESRYT
NA,TRBV25-1,TRBJ1-2,ASSQTSSYGYT